This TCR beta chain is from a study of blood T cell repertoires in COVID-19. Study overall: Sites in the United States, Italy and Spain provided acute and convalescent COVID-19 samples. The cDNA or gDNA used as material had been derived from T cells, B-cell-depleted T cells, or PBMCs.

Methods used by the authors: Reference gene primer amplification yielded estimated nucleated cell counts. The table came from immunoSEQ multiplex PCR; TCRdb's copy has only in-frame clones and leaves some out. For V, J and clone size, that table is used; D and trimming come from the DNA. The data contain approximately 73,000 clones, 89% of them seen just once; the ten biggest clones take up under 10%. This CDR3 comprises 16 residues. The sample was peripheral blood. The V gene is TRBV21-1, the J gene TRBJ2-7; the DNA was not used to check the table's D call, TRBD2. TRBV21-1 corresponds to a pseudogene. The TCR sequence derives from a man of 80 years or more with acute or convalescent COVID-19. CDR3 coding DNA: TGTGCCAGCAGCGTAGTCAGGGACTACCACTCCTACGAGCAGTACTTC. It specifies CASSVVRDYHSYEQYF.